This TCR beta chain is drawn from a study of T cells in Graves' hyperthyroidism and ophthalmopathy. Amplification of TCR beta CDR3 regions used RNA as the template. TCR CDR3 underwent first-round RT-PCR with the HTBI primer set. One entry per CDR3 protein results from TCRdb running MiXCR on the multiplex PCR reads. The sample holds 300,000 to 350,000 distinct CDR3 sequences, around a sixth seen once. Ten or more counts support this clonotype. If no ophthalmopathy progression occurred within 18 months, Graves' hyperthyroidism was stable. Aged 18 to 65, the patients had hyperthyroidism that was newly diagnosed and had lasted under 2 months. This CDR3 comprises 12 residues. J gave up 5 bases and V 5 bases, and 2 bases lay outside the gene matches. Germline lookup yields CDR1 SGHAT and CDR2 FQNNGV.

This receptor was obtained from a woman aged 50 to 60 with Graves' hyperthyroidism. Sequencing was performed on blood. This chain connects TRBV11-2 to TRBJ1-2; TRBD1 matches 7 bases. CDR3 region: CASSGRGYGYTF. The CDR3 nucleotides are TGTGCCAGCAGCGGCAGGGGGTATGGCTACACCTTC.